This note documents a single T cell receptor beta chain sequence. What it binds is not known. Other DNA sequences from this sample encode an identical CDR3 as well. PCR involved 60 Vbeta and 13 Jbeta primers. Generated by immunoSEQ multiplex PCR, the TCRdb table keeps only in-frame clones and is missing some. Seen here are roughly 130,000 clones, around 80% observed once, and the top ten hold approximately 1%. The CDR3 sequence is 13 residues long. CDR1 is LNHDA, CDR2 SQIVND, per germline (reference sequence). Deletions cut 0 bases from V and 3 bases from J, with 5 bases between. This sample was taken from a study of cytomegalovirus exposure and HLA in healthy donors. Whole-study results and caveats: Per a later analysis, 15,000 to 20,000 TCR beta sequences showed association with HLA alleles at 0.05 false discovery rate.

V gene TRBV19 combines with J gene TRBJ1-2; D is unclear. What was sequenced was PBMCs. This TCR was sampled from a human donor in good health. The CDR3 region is CASSIDRYYGYTF. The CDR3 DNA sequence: TGTGCCAGTAGTATAGACAGATACTATGGCTACACCTTC. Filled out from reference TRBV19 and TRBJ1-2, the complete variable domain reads DGGITQSPKYLFRKEGQNVTLSCEQNLNHDAMYWYRQDPGQGLRLIYYSQIVNDFQKGDIAEGYSVSREKKESFPLTVTSAQKNPTAFYLCASSIDRYYGYTFGSGTRLTVV.